This T cell receptor beta chain was identified during a study of blood T cells in healthy people across ages. Primers used in a second PCR of roughly 7 to 11 cycles were a sample-barcoded 5' primer and a J-beta primer mix. Via MiXCR, TCRdb re-called the 5' RACE reads, giving one row per CDR3 protein. The data show about 930,000 distinct CDR3 sequences, 25% to 30% seen once. The CDR3 extends over 13 amino acids. The ends were cut back, 5 bases at V and 9 bases at J, with 14 bases in the middle. Germline V lookup: CDR1 SGHTA, CDR2 FQGNSA. The same sample was also studied in work on T cells of mothers and their children. Per that paper: A few healthy Caucasian mothers served as donors, and their six children did as well.

The gene calls are TRBV7-2 and TRBJ1-5; D might be TRBD1 (6 bases). The clonotype originates from a woman between 40 and 50 years old in good health. The specimen was blood. CDR3 sequence: CASSLGQSSPQHF. The CDR3 DNA reads TGTGCCAGCAGCCTAGGACAGTCCTCGCCCCAGCATTTT.